This T cell receptor beta chain was profiled in a study of monozygotic twins with inflammatory bowel disease. Overall study results and limits: Differences in immunosuppressive treatment may have been a source of added variability in patient repertoires.

Germline-derived CDR1 and CDR2 are LNHNV and YYDKDF (reference sequence). The CDR3 is 18 residues long. Without any T cell sorting, total RNA was isolated from whole blood. TCRdb reworked the 5' RACE reads into one entry per CDR3 protein, no DNA. The table for this sample gives approximately 380,000 distinct CDR3 sequences. In regard to this clonotype: Its target is not known.

The chain employs TRBV15 and TRBJ2-7; absent DNA, TCRdb's TRBD1 call cannot be checked. Source material: blood. The clonotype comes from a human donor with ulcerative colitis or Crohn's disease, or a healthy co-twin of an affected twin (not recorded which). CDR3 protein: CATSRDFGSLQGAYEQYF.